This TCR beta chain was profiled in a study of early T cells in non-severe SARS-CoV-2 infection. Study details: Alpha and beta chains were unpaired, from unsorted whole-blood bulk RNA. Points from the study as a whole: Missing private and CD4 specificities, VDJdb matching favored anti-spike CD8 responses.

Germline lookup yields CDR1 KGHSH and CDR2 LQKENI. The CDR3 spans 11 residues. Trimming removed 2 bases at V and 6 bases at J, with 1 base between. This clonotype has a count of ten or more. Its antigen is still unknown. Unique molecular identifiers were added to individual cDNA molecules. TCRdb used MiXCR to reprocess the 5' RACE reads, holding one entry per CDR3 protein. The data contain tens of thousands of distinct CDR3 sequences, around 7% of them seen just once; the ten biggest clones take up about 25%. Sample: whole blood, taken at baseline. The clonotype was recovered from an adult who was a healthcare worker with PCR-confirmed SARS-CoV-2 infection or an uninfected control (not recorded which). The chain uses TRBV18 and TRBJ2-2, with D uncertain. The CDR3 is CASSPAGELFF. The CDR3 bases are TGTGCCAGCTCACCAGCCGGGGAGCTGTTTTTT.